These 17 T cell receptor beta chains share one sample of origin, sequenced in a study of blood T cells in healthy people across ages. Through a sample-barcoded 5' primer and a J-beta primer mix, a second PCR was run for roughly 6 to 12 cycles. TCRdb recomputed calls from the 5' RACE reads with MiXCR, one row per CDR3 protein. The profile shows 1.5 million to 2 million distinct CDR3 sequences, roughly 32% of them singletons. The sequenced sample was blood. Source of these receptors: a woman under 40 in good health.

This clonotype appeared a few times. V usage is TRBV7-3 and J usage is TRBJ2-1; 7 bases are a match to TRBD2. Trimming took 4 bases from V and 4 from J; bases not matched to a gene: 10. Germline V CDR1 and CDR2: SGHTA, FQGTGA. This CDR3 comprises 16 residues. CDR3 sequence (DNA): TGTGCCAGCAGCTCTAACACGGGAGGATGGTACAATGAGCAGTTCTTC. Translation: CASSSNTGGWYNEQFF.

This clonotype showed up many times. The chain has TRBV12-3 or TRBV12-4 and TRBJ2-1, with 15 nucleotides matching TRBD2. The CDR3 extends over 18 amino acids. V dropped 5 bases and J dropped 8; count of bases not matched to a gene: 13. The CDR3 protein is CASSMWTSGGAKIDEQFF. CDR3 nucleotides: TGTGCCAGCAGTATGTGGACTAGCGGGGGGGCAAAGATAGATGAGCAGTTCTTC.

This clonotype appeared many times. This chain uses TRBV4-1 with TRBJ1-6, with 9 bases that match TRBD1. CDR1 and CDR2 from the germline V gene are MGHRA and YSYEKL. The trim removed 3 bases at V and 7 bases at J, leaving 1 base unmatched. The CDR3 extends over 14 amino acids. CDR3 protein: CASSHGQGNSPLHF. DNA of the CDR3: TGCGCCAGCAGCCATGGACAGGGGAATTCACCCCTCCACTTT.

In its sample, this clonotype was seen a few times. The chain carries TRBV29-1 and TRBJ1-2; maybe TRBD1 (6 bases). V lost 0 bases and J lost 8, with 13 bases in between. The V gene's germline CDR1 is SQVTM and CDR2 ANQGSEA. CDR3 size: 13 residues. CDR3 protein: CSVEDRGGRGYTF. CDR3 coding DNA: TGCAGCGTTGAAGATCGTGGGGGGCGGGGCTACACCTTC.

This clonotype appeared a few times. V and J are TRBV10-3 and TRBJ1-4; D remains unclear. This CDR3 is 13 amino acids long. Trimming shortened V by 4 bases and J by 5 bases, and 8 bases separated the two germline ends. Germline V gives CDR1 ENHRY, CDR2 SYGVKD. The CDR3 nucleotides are TGTGCCATCAGTGCGGAGGGAAATGAAAAACTGTTTTTT. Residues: CAISAEGNEKLFF.

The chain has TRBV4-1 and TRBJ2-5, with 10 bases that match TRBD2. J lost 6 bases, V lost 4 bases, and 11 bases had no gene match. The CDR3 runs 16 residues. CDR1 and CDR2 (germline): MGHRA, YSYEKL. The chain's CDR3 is CASSPLGLAEQKTQYF. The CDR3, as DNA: TGCGCCAGCAGCCCACTCGGACTAGCGGAGCAAAAGACCCAGTACTTC.

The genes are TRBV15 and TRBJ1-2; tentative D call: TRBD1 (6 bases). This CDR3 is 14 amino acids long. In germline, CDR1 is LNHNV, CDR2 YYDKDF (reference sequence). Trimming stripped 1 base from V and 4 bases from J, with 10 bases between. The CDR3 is CATSRGDRIYGYTF. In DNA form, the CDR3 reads TGTGCCACCAGCAGAGGAGACAGGATCTATGGCTACACCTTC. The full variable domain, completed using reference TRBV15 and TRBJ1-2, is DAMVIQNPRYQVTQFGKPVTLSCSQTLNHNVMYWYQQKSSQAPKLLFHYYDKDFNNEADTPDNFQSRRPNTSFCFLDIRSPGLGDTAMYLCATSRGDRIYGYTFGSGTRLTVV.

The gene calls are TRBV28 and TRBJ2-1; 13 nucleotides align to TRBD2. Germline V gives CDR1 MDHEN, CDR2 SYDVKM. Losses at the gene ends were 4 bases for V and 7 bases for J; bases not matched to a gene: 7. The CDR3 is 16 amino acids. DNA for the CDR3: TGTGCCAGCAGTTCCCGGACTAGCGGGAGAGAAAATGAGCAGTTCTTC. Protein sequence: CASSSRTSGRENEQFF.

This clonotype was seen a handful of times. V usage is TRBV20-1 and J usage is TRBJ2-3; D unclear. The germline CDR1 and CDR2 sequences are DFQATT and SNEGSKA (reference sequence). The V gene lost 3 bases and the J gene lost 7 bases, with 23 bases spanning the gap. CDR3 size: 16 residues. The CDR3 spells CSASSPSWTVPNTQYF. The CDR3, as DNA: TGCAGTGCTAGTTCTCCATCTTGGACGGTGCCTAATACGCAGTATTTT.

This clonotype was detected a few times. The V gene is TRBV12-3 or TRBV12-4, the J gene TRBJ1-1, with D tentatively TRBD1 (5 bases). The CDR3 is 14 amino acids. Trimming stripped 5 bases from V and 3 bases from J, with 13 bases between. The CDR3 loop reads CASSTGRRDTEAFF. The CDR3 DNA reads TGTGCCAGCAGTACGGGACGGCGGGACACTGAAGCTTTCTTT.

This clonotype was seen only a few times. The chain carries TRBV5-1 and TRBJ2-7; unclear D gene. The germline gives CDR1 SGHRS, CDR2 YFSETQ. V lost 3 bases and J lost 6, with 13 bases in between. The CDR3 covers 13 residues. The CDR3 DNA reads TGCGCCAGCAGCTCCCGGAAGGGAACCGAGCAGTACTTC. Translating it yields CASSSRKGTEQYF.

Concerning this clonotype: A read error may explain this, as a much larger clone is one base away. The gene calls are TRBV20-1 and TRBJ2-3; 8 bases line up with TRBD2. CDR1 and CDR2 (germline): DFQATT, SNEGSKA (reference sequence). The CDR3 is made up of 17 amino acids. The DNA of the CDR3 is TGCAGTGCTACCTCGAGCGGGAGAGTTTCTAGCACAGATACGCGGTATTTT. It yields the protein CSATSSGRVSSTDTRYF.

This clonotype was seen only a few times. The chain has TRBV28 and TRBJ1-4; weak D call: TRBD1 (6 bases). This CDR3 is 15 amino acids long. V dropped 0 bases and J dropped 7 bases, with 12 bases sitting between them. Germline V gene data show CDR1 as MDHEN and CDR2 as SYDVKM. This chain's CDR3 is CASSLWGATSEKLFF. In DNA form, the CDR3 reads TGTGCCAGCAGTTTATGGGGGGCGACGAGTGAAAAACTGTTTTTT.

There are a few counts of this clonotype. This chain's CDR3 is CASSQSGKLFF. The CDR3 DNA is TGTGCCAGCAGCCAAAGCGGGAAACTGTTTTTT. V is TRBV14 and J is TRBJ1-4; D unresolved. V shed 2 bases and J shed 11 bases, with 6 bases lying between them. The CDR3 is 11 amino acids. Germline V gene sequence: CDR1 SGHDN, CDR2 FVKESK.

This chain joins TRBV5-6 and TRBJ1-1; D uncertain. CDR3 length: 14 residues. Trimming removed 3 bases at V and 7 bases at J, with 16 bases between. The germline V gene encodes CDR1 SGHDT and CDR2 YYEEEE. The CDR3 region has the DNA TGTGCCAGCAGCTGGGTAGCGGGTTACGTTGAAGCTTTCTTT. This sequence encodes CASSWVAGYVEAFF.

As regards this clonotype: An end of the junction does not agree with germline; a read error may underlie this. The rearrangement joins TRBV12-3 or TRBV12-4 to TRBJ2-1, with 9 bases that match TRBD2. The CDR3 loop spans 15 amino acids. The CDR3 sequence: CASRLETSGYNGQFF. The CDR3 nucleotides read TGTGCCAGCAGACTCGAGACTAGCGGTTACAATGGGCAGTTCTTC.

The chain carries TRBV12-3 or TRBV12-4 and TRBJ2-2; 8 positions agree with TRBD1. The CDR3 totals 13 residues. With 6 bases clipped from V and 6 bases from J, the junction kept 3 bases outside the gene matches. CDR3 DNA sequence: TGTGCCAGCAGGACAGGGGCGGCCGGGGAGCTGTTTTTT. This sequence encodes CASRTGAAGELFF.